Below are 22 T cell receptor beta chains sequenced from a single sample in a study of cytomegalovirus exposure and HLA in healthy donors. TCRdb's copy holds only in-frame clones and misses some; the assay was immunoSEQ multiplex PCR. The top ten clones hold around 12% of a sample with approximately 230,000 clones, about 88% of them seen once. The sequenced sample consisted of PBMCs. The receptor source for this set is a man between 18 and 35 years old in good health and CMV-seropositive.

V is TRBV27 and J is TRBJ1-1, with unresolved D. The CDR3 is 14 amino acids. CDR1 and CDR2 (germline): MNHEY, SMNVEV (reference sequence). V was cut by 0 bases and J by 1 base, with 6 bases left in between. Here the CDR3 DNA reads TGTGCCAGCAGTTTATCTTGGGAGAACACTGAAGCTTTCTTT. This translates into CASSLSWENTEAFF.

This chain joins TRBV4-3 and TRBJ2-1; D gene ambiguous. V lost 0 bases and J lost 0, with 6 bases in between. The CDR3 loop spans 15 amino acids. Germline V lookup: CDR1 LGHNA, CDR2 YSLEER. CDR3: CASSQDPSSYNEQFF. The DNA of the CDR3 is TGCGCCAGCAGCCAAGATCCTAGCTCCTACAATGAGCAGTTCTTC.

The rearrangement joins TRBV2 to TRBJ2-1; 8 bases are shared with TRBD2. Germline CDR1 SNHLY, CDR2 FYNNEI. Losses at the gene ends were 3 bases for V and 4 bases for J; bases not matched to a gene: 2. This CDR3 region has 14 residues. CDR3 in DNA: TGTGCCAGCAGTGACCCGGGAGGGTACAATGAGCAGTTCTTC. This sequence encodes CASSDPGGYNEQFF. Supplemented by reference TRBV2 and TRBJ2-1, the full variable domain reads EPEVTQTPSHQVTQMGQEVILRCVPISNHLYFYWYRQILGQKVEFLVSFYNNEISEKSEIFDDQFSVERPDGSNFTLKIRSTKLEDSAMYFCASSDPGGYNEQFFGPGTRLTVL.

The V and J genes are TRBV5-1 and TRBJ1-3, with D possibly TRBD1 on 6 matching bases. V was clipped by 4 bases and J by 4 bases, with 12 bases between them. The CDR3 sequence is 14 residues long. Germline V gives CDR1 SGHRS, CDR2 YFSETQ. The CDR3 is CASSPWGAGNTIYF. The CDR3 DNA follows: TGCGCCAGCAGCCCGTGGGGGGCCGGAAACACCATATATTTT.

This clone has a single count. V usage is TRBV27 and J usage is TRBJ1-5; tentatively, D is TRBD1 (6 bases). The V end was cut by 2 bases, the J end by 5 bases, with 10 bases between. This CDR3 spans 14 amino acids. CDR1 is MNHEY and CDR2 is SMNVEV in the germline V gene (reference sequence). Written as DNA, the CDR3 is TGTGCCAGCAGTTTACGGGGGCTCTATCAGCCCCAGCATTTT. It codes for CASSLRGLYQPQHF.

The chain has TRBV11-2 and TRBJ2-5, with 11 bases that match TRBD1. The V segment lost 5 bases and the J segment 2 bases; nucleotides outside the gene matches: 1. CDR3 length equals 14 residues. Germline V CDR1 and CDR2: SGHAT, FQNNGV. CDR3 coding DNA: TGTGCCAGCAGCAGGGACAGGGGGCAAGAGACCCAGTACTTC. Its translation is CASSRDRGQETQYF.

This clone was detected only once. This chain joins TRBV18 and TRBJ1-1, with D unresolved. There are 14 residues in the CDR3. Deletions cut 3 bases from V and 2 bases from J, with 10 bases between. The germline CDR1 and CDR2 sequences are KGHSH and LQKENI. CDR3 residues: CASSPSGYNTEAFF. CDR3 DNA: TGTGCCAGCTCACCTTCAGGTTACAACACTGAAGCTTTCTTT. The full variable domain, its missing parts supplied by reference TRBV18 and TRBJ1-1, is NAGVMQNPRHLVRRRGQEARLRCSPMKGHSHVYWYRQLPEEGLKFMVYLQKENIIDESGMPKERFSAEFPKEGPSILRIQQVVRGDSAAYFCASSPSGYNTEAFFGQGTRLTVV.

J is TRBJ2-3 and V is TRBV7-9; D remains ambiguous. The V end lost 2 bases, the J end lost 6 bases, and 6 bases lay between the germline ends. From germline, CDR1 is SEHNR and CDR2 FQNEAQ (reference sequence). The CDR3 runs to 12 residues. Here the CDR3 reads CASSLSSDTQYF. For the CDR3, the DNA is TGTGCCAGCAGCTTAAGCAGTGATACGCAGTATTTT.

The chain uses TRBV5-4 and TRBJ1-1; D call uncertain. The germline gives CDR1 SGHNT, CDR2 YYREEE (reference sequence). This CDR3 comprises 14 residues. Deletions cut 0 bases from V and 0 bases from J, with 6 bases between. The CDR3 is CASSLGLVNTEAFF. The CDR3 DNA follows: TGTGCCAGCAGCTTGGGTTTAGTGAACACTGAAGCTTTCTTT.

The chain has TRBV6-5 and TRBJ1-5, with 9 bases identical to TRBD1. Trimming cost V 5 bases and J 4 bases; bases outside gene matches: 6. Germline V CDR1 and CDR2: MNHEY, SVGAGI. This CDR3 has 15 residues. The CDR3 DNA is TGTGCCAGCAGTACCACAGGGGGCGAGAATCAGCCCCAGCATTTT. This translates into CASSTTGGENQPQHF.

The chain is built from TRBV28 and TRBJ2-3; the D call may be TRBD1 or TRBD2 (5 bases each). Germline CDR1 reads MDHEN; CDR2 reads SYDVKM. The CDR3 runs 17 residues. Trimming stripped 6 bases from V and 6 bases from J, with 25 bases between. The CDR3 loop is CASRHRGLRANGDTQYF. CDR3 nucleotides: TGTGCCAGCAGACATAGGGGTTTGAGGGCCAATGGGGATACGCAGTATTTT.

This chain connects TRBV6-5 to TRBJ2-7; D is unclear. CDR1 MNHEY and CDR2 SVGAGI come from the germline V gene. Trimming removed 8 bases from V and 2 bases from J, with 16 bases in between. The CDR3 is 14 amino acids. CDR3 sequence (DNA): TGTGCCAGCTGCATCGGGCGAGGAGCCTACGAGCAGTACTTC. Its translation is CASCIGRGAYEQYF.

V gene TRBV25-1 combines with J gene TRBJ2-7; 7 nucleotides match TRBD2. There are 16 residues in the CDR3. Trimming at V came to 4 bases and at J to 0 bases, leaving 9 bases not matched to a gene. Per germline, CDR1 MGHDK and CDR2 SYGVNS. CDR3 loop: CASSAGGLSYSYEQYF. The CDR3 DNA follows: TGTGCCAGCAGTGCGGGAGGACTTTCCTACTCCTACGAGCAGTACTTC.

This clone showed up just a few times. The chain uses TRBV6-1 and TRBJ1-2; the match to TRBD1 covers 8 bases. The V and J ends lost 2 bases and 1 base, in that order; junction bases with no gene match: 12. Germline V CDR1 and CDR2: MNHNS, SASEGT. This CDR3 contains 18 residues. CDR3 DNA: TGTGCCAGCAGTGAATCTGGGCGACAGGGGAATTTTAACTATGGCTACACCTTC. Protein: CASSESGRQGNFNYGYTF.

This chain uses TRBV7-6 with TRBJ2-3; 7 nucleotides align to TRBD1. The V and J ends lost 5 bases and 3 bases, in that order; junction bases with no gene match: 5. Germline V gene data show CDR1 as SGHVS and CDR2 as FNYEAQ. The CDR3 contains 14 residues. The CDR3 is CASSPGQSTDTQYF. DNA of the CDR3: TGTGCCAGCAGCCCGGGACAGTCGACAGATACGCAGTATTTT.

This chain uses TRBV11-3 with TRBJ2-1; TRBD2 matches 8 bases. This CDR3 comprises 16 residues. V lost 5 bases, J lost 6 bases, and 12 bases stayed unmatched. The germline V gene has CDR1 SGHNT and CDR2 YENEEA. This chain's CDR3 is CASSEHTSGILNEQFF. The CDR3 DNA reads TGTGCCAGCAGCGAGCACACTAGCGGCATTCTCAATGAGCAGTTCTTC.

The rearrangement uses TRBV28 and TRBJ2-1, with 13 bases identical to TRBD2. CDR1 is MDHEN, CDR2 SYDVKM, per germline. After removal of 6 bases from V and 4 bases from J, the junction contained 6 bases not matched to a gene. The CDR3 contains 16 residues. The CDR3 bases are TGTGCCAGCAGCCGACGGGGACTAGCGGGGTACAATGAGCAGTTCTTC. Protein product: CASSRRGLAGYNEQFF.

This clone was detected only once. The V and J genes are TRBV28 and TRBJ1-2, with D uncertain. This CDR3 spans 12 amino acids. Germline V CDR1 and CDR2: MDHEN, SYDVKM. Trimming removed 3 bases at V and 8 bases at J, with 10 bases between. The CDR3 loop is CASSLWGMGYTF. CDR3 DNA: TGTGCCAGCAGTTTGTGGGGTATGGGCTACACCTTC.

This chain links TRBV10-3 with TRBJ1-4; 8 bases agree with TRBD1. Germline CDR1 ENHRY, CDR2 SYGVKD. The J segment lost 7 bases and the V segment lost 6 bases, leaving 10 bases of the junction unmatched. The CDR3 extends over 15 amino acids. The CDR3: CAISQYRGEGEKLFF. DNA of the CDR3: TGTGCCATCAGCCAATACAGGGGGGAGGGTGAAAAACTGTTTTTT.

The rearrangement links TRBV7-8 to TRBJ1-1; perhaps TRBD1 as D (5 bases). From germline, CDR1 is SGHVS and CDR2 FQNEAQ. CDR3 length: 14 amino acids. V was trimmed by 1 base and J by 5 bases, leaving 11 bases between them. The CDR3 spells CASSLVSRGTEAFF. Here the CDR3 DNA reads TGTGCCAGCAGCTTAGTATCAAGGGGAACTGAAGCTTTCTTT.

The rearrangement joins TRBV28 to TRBJ2-7; 8 nucleotides match TRBD2. The CDR3 is 14 amino acids. J was trimmed by 5 bases and V by 6 bases; bases with no gene match: 9. The germline V gene encodes CDR1 MDHEN and CDR2 SYDVKM. CDR3 amino acids: CASSSTREGNEQYF. CDR3 in DNA: TGTGCCAGCAGCTCAACACGGGAGGGGAACGAGCAGTACTTC.

This clone was observed a single time. This chain joins TRBV7-9 and TRBJ1-2; no clear D gene. The ends were cut back, 1 base at V and 3 bases at J, with 9 bases in the middle. Germline CDR1 and CDR2: SEHNR and FQNEAQ (reference sequence). The CDR3 contains 14 residues. CDR3 sequence: CASSLVSGDYGYTF. In DNA form, the CDR3 reads TGTGCCAGCAGCTTAGTGAGTGGCGACTATGGCTACACCTTC.